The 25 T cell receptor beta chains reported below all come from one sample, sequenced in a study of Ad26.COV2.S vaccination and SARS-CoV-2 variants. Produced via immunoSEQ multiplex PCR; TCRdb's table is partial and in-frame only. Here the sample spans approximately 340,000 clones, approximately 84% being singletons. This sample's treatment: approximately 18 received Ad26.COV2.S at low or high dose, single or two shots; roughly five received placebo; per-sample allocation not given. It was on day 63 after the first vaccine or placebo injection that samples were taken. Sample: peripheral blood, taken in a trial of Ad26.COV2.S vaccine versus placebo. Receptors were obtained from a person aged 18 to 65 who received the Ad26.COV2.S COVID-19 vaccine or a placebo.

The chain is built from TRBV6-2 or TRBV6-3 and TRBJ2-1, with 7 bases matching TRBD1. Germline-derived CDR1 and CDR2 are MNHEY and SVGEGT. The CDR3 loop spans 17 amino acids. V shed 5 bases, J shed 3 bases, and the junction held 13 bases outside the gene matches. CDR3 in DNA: TGTGCCAGCAGTCACCATCGGGACAGAAATTTCTACAATGAGCAGTTCTTC. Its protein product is CASSHHRDRNFYNEQFF.

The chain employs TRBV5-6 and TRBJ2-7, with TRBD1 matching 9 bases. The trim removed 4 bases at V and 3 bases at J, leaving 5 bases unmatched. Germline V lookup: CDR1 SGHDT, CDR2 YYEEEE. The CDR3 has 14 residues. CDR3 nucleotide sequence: TGTGCCAGCAGCAGAGGGACAGGGCGCTACGAGCAGTACTTC. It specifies CASSRGTGRYEQYF.

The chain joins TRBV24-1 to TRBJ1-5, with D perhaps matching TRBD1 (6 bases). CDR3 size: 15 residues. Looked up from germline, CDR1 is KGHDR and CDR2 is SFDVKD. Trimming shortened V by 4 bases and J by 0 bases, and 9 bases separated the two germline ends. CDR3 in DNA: TGTGCCACCAGTGAAACAGGGCTTAGCAATCAGCCCCAGCATTTT. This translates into CATSETGLSNQPQHF.

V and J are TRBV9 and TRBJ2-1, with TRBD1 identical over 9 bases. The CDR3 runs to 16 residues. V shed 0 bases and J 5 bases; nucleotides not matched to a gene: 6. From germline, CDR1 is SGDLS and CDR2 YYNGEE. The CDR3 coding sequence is TGTGCCAGCAGCGTAGGCGGGACAGGGACAAACAATGAGCAGTTCTTC. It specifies CASSVGGTGTNNEQFF.

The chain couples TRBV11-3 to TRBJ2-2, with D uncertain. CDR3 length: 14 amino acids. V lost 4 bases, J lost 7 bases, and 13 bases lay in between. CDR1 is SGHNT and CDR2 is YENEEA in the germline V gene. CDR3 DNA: TGTGCCAGCAGCTCCGGCGGCTTTGACGGGGAGCTGTTTTTT. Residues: CASSSGGFDGELFF.

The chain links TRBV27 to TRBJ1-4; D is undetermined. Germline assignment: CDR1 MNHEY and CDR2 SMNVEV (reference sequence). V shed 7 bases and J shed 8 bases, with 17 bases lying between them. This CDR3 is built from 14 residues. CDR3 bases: TGTGCCAGCACCACCTGGGGTGGTGGGGAAAAACTGTTTTTT. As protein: CASTTWGGGEKLFF.

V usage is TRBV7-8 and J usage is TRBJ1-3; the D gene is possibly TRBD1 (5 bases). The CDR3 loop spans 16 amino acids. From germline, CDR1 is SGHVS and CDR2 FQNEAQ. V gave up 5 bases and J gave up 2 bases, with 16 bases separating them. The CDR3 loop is CASSLTYRNTGNTIYF. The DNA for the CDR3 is TGTGCCAGCAGCCTAACTTACAGGAATACTGGAAACACCATATATTTT.

CDR3 region: CASSQAGAGNEQFF. The CDR3 DNA is TGCGCCAGCAGCCAAGCGGGGGCAGGCAATGAGCAGTTCTTC. J is TRBJ2-1 and V is TRBV4-3; D possibly uses TRBD1 or TRBD2 (6 bases each). CDR3 length equals 14 residues. V was trimmed by 1 base and J by 6 bases, leaving 10 bases between them. Germline CDR1 LGHNA, CDR2 YSLEER.

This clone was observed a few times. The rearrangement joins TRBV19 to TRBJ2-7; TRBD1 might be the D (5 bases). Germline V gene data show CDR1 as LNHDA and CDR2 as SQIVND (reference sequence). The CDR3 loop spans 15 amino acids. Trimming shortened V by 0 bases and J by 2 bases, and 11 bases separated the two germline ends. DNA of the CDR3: TGTGCCAGTAGTATAGATCATCAGGGTCCCTACGAGCAGTACTTC. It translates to CASSIDHQGPYEQYF.

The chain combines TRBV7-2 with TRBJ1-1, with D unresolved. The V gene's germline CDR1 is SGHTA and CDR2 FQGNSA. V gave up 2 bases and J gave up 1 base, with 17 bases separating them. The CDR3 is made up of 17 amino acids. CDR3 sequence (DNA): TGTGCCAGCAGCTTACCTGAAAAAGGACGGAAGAACACTGAAGCTTTCTTT. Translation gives CASSLPEKGRKNTEAFF.

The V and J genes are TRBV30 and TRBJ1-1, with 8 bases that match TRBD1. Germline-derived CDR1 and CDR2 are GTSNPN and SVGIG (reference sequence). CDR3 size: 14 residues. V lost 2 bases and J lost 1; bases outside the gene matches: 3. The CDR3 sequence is CAWSSDRANTEAFF. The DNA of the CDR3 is TGTGCCTGGAGTTCGGACAGGGCGAACACTGAAGCTTTCTTT. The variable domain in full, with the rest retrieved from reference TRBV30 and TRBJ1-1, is SQTIHQWPATLVQPVGSPLSLECTVEGTSNPNLYWYRQAAGRGLQLLFYSVGIGQISSEVPQNLSASRPQDRQFILSSKKLLLSDSGFYLCAWSSDRANTEAFFGQGTRLTVV.

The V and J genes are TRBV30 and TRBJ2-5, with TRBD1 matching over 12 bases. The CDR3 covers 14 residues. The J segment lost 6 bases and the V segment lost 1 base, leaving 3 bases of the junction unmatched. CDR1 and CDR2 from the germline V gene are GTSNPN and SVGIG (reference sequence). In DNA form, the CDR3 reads TGTGCCTGGAGTGCCGGGACAGGGGGCAAGACCCAGTACTTC. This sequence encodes CAWSAGTGGKTQYF.

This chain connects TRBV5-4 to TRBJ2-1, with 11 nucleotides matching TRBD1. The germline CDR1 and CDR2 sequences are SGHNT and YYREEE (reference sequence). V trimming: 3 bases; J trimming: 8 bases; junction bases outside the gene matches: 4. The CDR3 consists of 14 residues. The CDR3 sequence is CASSYGQGAYEQFF. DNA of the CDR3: TGTGCCAGCAGCTACGGACAGGGGGCGTATGAGCAGTTCTTC.

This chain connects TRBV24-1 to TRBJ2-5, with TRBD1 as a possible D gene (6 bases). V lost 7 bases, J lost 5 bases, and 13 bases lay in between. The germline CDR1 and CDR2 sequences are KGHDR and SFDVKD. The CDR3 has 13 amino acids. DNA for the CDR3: TGTGCCACCAGACAGACAGGTACGGAGACCCAGTACTTC. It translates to CATRQTGTETQYF.

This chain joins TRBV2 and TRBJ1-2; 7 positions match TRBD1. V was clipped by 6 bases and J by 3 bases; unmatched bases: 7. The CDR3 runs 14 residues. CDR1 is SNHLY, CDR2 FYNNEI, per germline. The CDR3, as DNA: TGTGCCAGCAGACGGGACAGCGTAGACTATGGCTACACCTTC. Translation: CASRRDSVDYGYTF.

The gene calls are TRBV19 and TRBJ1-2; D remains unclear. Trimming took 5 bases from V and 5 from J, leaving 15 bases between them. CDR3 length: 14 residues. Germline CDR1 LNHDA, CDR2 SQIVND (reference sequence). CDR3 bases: TGTGCCAGTAGTGCCGGTCCTGGACCGTATGGCTACACCTTC. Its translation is CASSAGPGPYGYTF.

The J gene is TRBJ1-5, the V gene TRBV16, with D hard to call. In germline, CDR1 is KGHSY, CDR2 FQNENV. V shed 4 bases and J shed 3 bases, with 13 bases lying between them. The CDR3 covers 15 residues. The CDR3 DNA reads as TGTGCCAGCAGCCTAATGCACACGGTCAATCAGCCCCAGCATTTT. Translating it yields CASSLMHTVNQPQHF.

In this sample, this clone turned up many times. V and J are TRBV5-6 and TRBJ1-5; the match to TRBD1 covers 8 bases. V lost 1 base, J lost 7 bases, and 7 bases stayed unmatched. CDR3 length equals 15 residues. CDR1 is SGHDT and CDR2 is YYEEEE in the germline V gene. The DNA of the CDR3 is TGTGCCAGCAGCTTGTATGATACAGGGGGGCAGCCCCAGCATTTT. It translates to CASSLYDTGGQPQHF.

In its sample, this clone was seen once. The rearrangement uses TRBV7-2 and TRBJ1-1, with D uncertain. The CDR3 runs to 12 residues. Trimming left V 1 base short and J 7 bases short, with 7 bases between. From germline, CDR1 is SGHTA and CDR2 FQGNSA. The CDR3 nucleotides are TGTGCCAGCAGCTTAGGAAGGGTTGAAGCTTTCTTT. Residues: CASSLGRVEAFF. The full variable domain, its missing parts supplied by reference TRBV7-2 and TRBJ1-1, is GAGVSQSPSNKVTEKGKDVELRCDPISGHTALYWYRQSLGQGLEFLIYFQGNSAPDKSGLPSDRFSAERTGGSVSTLTIQRTQQEDSAVYLCASSLGRVEAFFGQGTRLTVV.

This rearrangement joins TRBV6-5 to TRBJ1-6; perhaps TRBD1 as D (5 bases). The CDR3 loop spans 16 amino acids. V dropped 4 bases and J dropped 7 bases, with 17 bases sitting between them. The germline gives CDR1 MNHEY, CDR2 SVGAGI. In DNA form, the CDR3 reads TGTGCCAGCAGTTTAGAAGGGGTGATAAGGAATTCACCCCTCCACTTT. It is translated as CASSLEGVIRNSPLHF.

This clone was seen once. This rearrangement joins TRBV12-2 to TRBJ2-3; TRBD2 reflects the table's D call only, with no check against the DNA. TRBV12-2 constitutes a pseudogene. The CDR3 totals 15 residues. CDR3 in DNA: TGTGCAAGTCGCCCTACTAGCGGGAGCCCAGATACGCAGTATTTT. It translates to CASRPTSGSPDTQYF.

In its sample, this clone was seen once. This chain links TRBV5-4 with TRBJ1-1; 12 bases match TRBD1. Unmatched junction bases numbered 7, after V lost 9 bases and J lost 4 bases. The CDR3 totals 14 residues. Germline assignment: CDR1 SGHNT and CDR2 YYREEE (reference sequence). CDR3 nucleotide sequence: TGTGCCACCGGGACAGGGGGCGTCAGCACTGAAGCTTTCTTT. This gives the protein CATGTGGVSTEAFF.

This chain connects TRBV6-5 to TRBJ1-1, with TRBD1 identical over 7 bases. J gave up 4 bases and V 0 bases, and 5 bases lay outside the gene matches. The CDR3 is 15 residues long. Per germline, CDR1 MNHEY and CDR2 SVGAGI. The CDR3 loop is CASSYSQGDGTEAFF. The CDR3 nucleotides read TGTGCCAGCAGTTACTCCCAGGGGGACGGCACTGAAGCTTTCTTT.

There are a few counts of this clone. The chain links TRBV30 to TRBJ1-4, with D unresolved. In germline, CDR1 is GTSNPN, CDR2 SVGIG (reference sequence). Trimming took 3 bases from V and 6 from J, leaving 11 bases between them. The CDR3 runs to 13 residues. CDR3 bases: TGTGCCTGGAGGGCTGAGGTCTATGAAAAACTGTTTTTT. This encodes CAWRAEVYEKLFF.

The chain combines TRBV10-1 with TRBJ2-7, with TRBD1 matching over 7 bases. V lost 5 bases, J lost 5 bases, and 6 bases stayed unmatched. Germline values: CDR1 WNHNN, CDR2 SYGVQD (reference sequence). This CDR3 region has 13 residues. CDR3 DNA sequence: TGCGCCAGCAGTTTAAGACAGGGCCACGAGCAGTACTTC. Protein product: CASSLRQGHEQYF.